This T cell receptor beta chain was identified in a study of blood T cell repertoires in COVID-19. Looking at the study overall: The United States, Italy and Spain were the sources of the acute and convalescent COVID-19 samples. T cells, B-cell-depleted T cells, or PBMCs supplied cDNA or gDNA.

Residents of 20 to 25 US areas, aged roughly 18 to 89 years, made up the participants. Participants' reported clinical history set cohort assignment. Assay: immunoSEQ multiplex PCR; the TCRdb copy retains only in-frame clones and omits some. Of approximately 250,000 clones in the sample, approximately 84% were seen once. This CDR3 contains 14 residues. The V gene is TRBV21-1, the J gene TRBJ2-7; the table's D call of TRBD1 was not tested on the DNA. TRBV21-1 is noted as a pseudogene. Material: PBMCs or T cells enriched from blood (not recorded which). The source of this sequence is a man in his forties who had recovered from COVID-19. The CDR3 here is CASTQGPGSYEQYF. The CDR3 region has the DNA TGTGCCAGCACCCAGGGGCCGGGTTCCTACGAGCAGTACTTC.